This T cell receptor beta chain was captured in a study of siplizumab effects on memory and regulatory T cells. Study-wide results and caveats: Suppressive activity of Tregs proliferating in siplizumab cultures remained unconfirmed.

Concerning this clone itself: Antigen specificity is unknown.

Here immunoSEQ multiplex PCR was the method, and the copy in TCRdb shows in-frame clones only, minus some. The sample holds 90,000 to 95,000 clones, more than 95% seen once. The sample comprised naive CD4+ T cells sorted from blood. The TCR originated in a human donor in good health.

CDR3 nucleotides: TGTGCCAGCAGTCGACTGGACAGGGAGGGGGATGAGCAGTTCTTC. Its translation is CASSRLDREGDEQFF. This chain connects TRBV28 to TRBJ2-1; D might be TRBD1 (8 bases). The CDR3 runs to 15 residues. The ends were cut back, 5 bases at V and 8 bases at J, with 19 bases in the middle. Looked up from germline, CDR1 is MDHEN and CDR2 is SYDVKM.